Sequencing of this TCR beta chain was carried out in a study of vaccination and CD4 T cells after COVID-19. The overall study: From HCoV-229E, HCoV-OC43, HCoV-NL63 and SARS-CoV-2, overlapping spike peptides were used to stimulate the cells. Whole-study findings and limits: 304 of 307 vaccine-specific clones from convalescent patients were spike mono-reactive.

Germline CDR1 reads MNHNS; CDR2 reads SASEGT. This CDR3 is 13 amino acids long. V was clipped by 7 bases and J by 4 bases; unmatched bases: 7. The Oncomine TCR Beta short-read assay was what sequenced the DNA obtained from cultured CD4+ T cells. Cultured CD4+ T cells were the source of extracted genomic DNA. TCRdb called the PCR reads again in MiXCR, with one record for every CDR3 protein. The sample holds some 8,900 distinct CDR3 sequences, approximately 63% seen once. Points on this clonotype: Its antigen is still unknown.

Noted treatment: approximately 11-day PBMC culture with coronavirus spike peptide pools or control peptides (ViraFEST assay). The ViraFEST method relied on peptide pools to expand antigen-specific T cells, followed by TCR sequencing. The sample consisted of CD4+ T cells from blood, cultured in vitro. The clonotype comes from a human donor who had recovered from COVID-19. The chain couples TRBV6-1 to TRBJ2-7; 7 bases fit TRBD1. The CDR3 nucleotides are TGTGCCAGCACCTACAGGGGTGGGTACGAGCAGTACTTC. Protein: CASTYRGGYEQYF.